These 7 T cell receptor beta chains originate from one sample sequenced in a study of shared clonotypes between healthy human individuals. The repertoire was sequenced with immunoSEQ multiplex PCR; TCRdb's copy has only in-frame clones and lacks some. There are under 2.5 million clones in the sample; just under 95% occur only once, and approximately 0.39% lies in the top ten. The sample was naive CD4+ T cells from PBMCs. Subset reported: CD45RA+ positively selected. Receptors originate from a man in his late teens or twenties in good health. Some clones in this sample may be carry-over from other donors' samples.

The chain uses TRBV6-5 and TRBJ2-7, with 8 bases lining up with TRBD1. The CDR3 totals 14 residues. J gave up 3 bases and V 6 bases, and 7 bases lay outside the gene matches. The germline gives CDR1 MNHEY, CDR2 SVGAGI. CDR3 bases: TGTGCCAGCAGCCAACGGGGACAGGTCTACGAGCAGTACTTC. Amino acids: CASSQRGQVYEQYF.

This clone was picked up one time. CDR3 sequence reads: CASSLGVGPYEQYF. CDR3 sequence (DNA): TGCGCCAGCAGCTTGGGGGTGGGTCCCTACGAGCAGTACTTC. V gene TRBV5-1 combines with J gene TRBJ2-7; D not certain. CDR1 and CDR2 (germline): SGHRS, YFSETQ. The CDR3 loop spans 14 amino acids. The V and J ends lost 0 bases and 2 bases respectively, with 9 bases between them. The complete variable domain, with remaining parts taken from reference TRBV5-1 and TRBJ2-7, reads KAGVTQTPRYLIKTRGQQVTLSCSPISGHRSVSWYQQTPGQGLQFLFEYFSETQRNKGNFPGRFSGRQFSNSRSEMNVSTLELGDSALYLCASSLGVGPYEQYFGPGTRLTVT.

The chain combines TRBV6-6 with TRBJ1-3, with D unclear. In germline, CDR1 is MNHNY, CDR2 SVGAGI (reference sequence). V lost 7 bases and J lost 0, with 10 bases in between. The CDR3 has 14 residues. CDR3 amino acids: CASTAHPSGNTIYF. The DNA for the CDR3 is TGTGCCAGCACCGCACACCCCTCTGGAAACACCATATATTTT.

V gene TRBV7-9 combines with J gene TRBJ2-3; D may match TRBD1 or TRBD2 (5 bases each). V lost 8 bases and J 10 bases, leaving 25 bases between the germline ends. Germline CDR1 SEHNR, CDR2 FQNEAQ (reference sequence). The CDR3 contains 15 residues. The CDR3, as DNA: TGTGCCAGCTACGATGTCCCACCTCGGGGCGTGGCGCAGTATTTT. It yields the protein CASYDVPPRGVAQYF.

This clone was observed once. The chain recombines TRBV6-1 with TRBJ1-1; possible D gene TRBD1, 6 bases. Trimming removed 0 bases from V and 4 bases from J, with 27 bases in between. Germline CDR1 MNHNS, CDR2 SASEGT. CDR3 length: 20 amino acids. The CDR3 nucleotides read TGTGCCAGCAGTGAAGCGTTCAAATATTCCAGGGCTATCAGGGGCACTGAAGCTTTCTTT. It encodes CASSEAFKYSRAIRGTEAFF.

This clone was recorded only once. This chain connects TRBV6-1 to TRBJ1-5; D is perhaps TRBD1 (6 bases). Germline lookup yields CDR1 MNHNS and CDR2 SASEGT. The CDR3 consists of 15 residues. Trimming pared 10 bases from V and 2 bases from J, leaving 18 bases between. The CDR3 is CATKSGAGGNQPQHF. CDR3 sequence (DNA): TGTGCCACCAAATCAGGGGCCGGCGGCAATCAGCCCCAGCATTTT.

The V call is TRBV2, the J call TRBJ2-5; TRBD2 agrees at 8 bases. Per the germline V gene, CDR1 is SNHLY and CDR2 is FYNNEI. V trimming: 4 bases; J trimming: 4 bases; junction bases outside the gene matches: 5. CDR3 length equals 14 residues. CDR3 bases: TGTGCCAGCAGTGGTCCGGGAGGGCCAGAGACCCAGTACTTC. This sequence encodes CASSGPGGPETQYF.